This entry describes one TCR beta chain. The data originate from a study of shared clonotypes between healthy human individuals. Authors' data handling: ImmunoSEQ output lacked quality scores and full-length reads, limiting matched filtering. The method was immunoSEQ multiplex PCR; TCRdb's version includes in-frame clones alone and lacks a portion of them. V and J calls plus clone size are reproduced from that table; the DNA served to infer D and trimming. The sample shows about 2.1 million clones, about 94% of them seen only once. The V gene's germline CDR1 is LNHDA and CDR2 SQIVND (reference sequence). The V end was cut by 8 bases, the J end by 6 bases, with 20 bases between. The CDR3 runs to 15 residues. Naivety among CD8 cells was defined by CD45RO negativity and positive CCR7 selection, thereby excluding terminally differentiated effector memory CD45RA+ cells. All donors qualified as healthy HIV-negative adults and had experienced no recent acute infections or vaccinations. The donors, all of them Caucasian adults, lived in Nashville, Tennessee.

The specimen was naive CD8+ T cells from PBMCs. V is TRBV19 and J is TRBJ1-5, with a tentative D call TRBD1 (6 bases). This sequence originates from a man aged 18 to 30 in good health. Some clones in this sample may be carry-over from other donors' samples. The CDR3 spells CASHTSQGRRQPQHF. CDR3 DNA: TGTGCCAGTCATACCTCACAGGGAAGGCGTCAGCCCCAGCATTTT.